A single sample gave rise to the 24 T cell receptor beta chains below, sequenced in a study of blood T cell repertoires in COVID-19. Libraries were prepared by immunoSEQ multiplex PCR; TCRdb keeps only in-frame clonotypes and omits some of them. In the table there are roughly 43,000 clones, more than 85% of which are singletons. Sequenced input: PBMCs or T cells enriched from blood (not recorded which). These receptors came from a woman in her 50s who had recovered from COVID-19.

The DNA for the CDR3 is TGCAGTGCTAGTCGGGATACAGGGATTGAAACTGAAGCTTTCTTT. Translated: CSASRDTGIETEAFF. V usage is TRBV20-1 and J usage is TRBJ1-1; possible D gene TRBD1, 6 bases. Germline V gives CDR1 DFQATT, CDR2 SNEGSKA (reference sequence). Trimming removed 3 bases at V and 5 bases at J, with 19 bases between. The CDR3 spans 15 residues.

V gene TRBV18 combines with J gene TRBJ2-1, with 8 bases aligning to TRBD2. V was clipped by 3 bases and J by 7 bases; unmatched bases: 11. The CDR3 contains 16 residues. Per germline, CDR1 KGHSH and CDR2 LQKENI. The CDR3 sequence is CASSPQRTGGGNEQFF. The CDR3 region has the DNA TGTGCCAGCTCACCTCAAAGGACCGGGGGGGGGAATGAGCAGTTCTTC. Full variable domain (missing parts from reference TRBV18 and TRBJ2-1): NAGVMQNPRHLVRRRGQEARLRCSPMKGHSHVYWYRQLPEEGLKFMVYLQKENIIDESGMPKERFSAEFPKEGPSILRIQQVVRGDSAAYFCASSPQRTGGGNEQFFGPGTRLTVL.

This chain joins TRBV7-8 and TRBJ1-1, with D perhaps TRBD1 (6 bases). Trimming removed 1 base from V and 1 base from J, with 7 bases in between. The length of the CDR3 is 14 residues. The germline V gene has CDR1 SGHVS and CDR2 FQNEAQ. Here the CDR3 reads CASSLVGGNTEAFF. The CDR3 DNA is TGTGCCAGCAGCTTAGTAGGGGGGAACACTGAAGCTTTCTTT. The full variable domain, its missing parts supplied by reference TRBV7-8 and TRBJ1-1, is GAGVSQSPRYKVAKRGQDVALRCDPISGHVSLFWYQQALGQGPEFLTYFQNEAQLDKSGLPSDRFFAERPEGSVSTLKIQRTQQEDSAVYLCASSLVGGNTEAFFGQGTRLTVV.

The chain employs TRBV7-3 and TRBJ2-3; 12 bases are shared with TRBD2. Germline V lookup: CDR1 SGHTA, CDR2 FQGTGA. CDR3 length equals 18 residues. J lost 2 bases, V lost 5 bases, and 11 bases had no gene match. The CDR3 DNA reads as TGTGCCAGCAGCAGATCTAGCGGGGGGGCCTCTACCACAGATACGCAGTATTTT. Protein sequence: CASSRSSGGASTTDTQYF.

This chain connects TRBV5-6 to TRBJ2-7, with a possible D match to TRBD1 (6 bases). CDR1 is SGHDT, CDR2 YYEEEE, per germline. CDR3 length equals 16 residues. V was cut by 4 bases and J by 3 bases, with 20 bases left in between. CDR3 protein: CASSPRVGGLFYEQYF. CDR3 bases: TGTGCCAGCAGCCCCCGAGTAGGGGGTCTCTTCTACGAGCAGTACTTC.

The rearrangement uses TRBV11-3 and TRBJ2-1; D is ambiguous. The V gene's germline CDR1 is SGHNT and CDR2 YENEEA. The CDR3 has 11 residues. V lost 1 base and J 9 bases, leaving 4 bases between the germline ends. The CDR3 bases are TGTGCCAGCAGCTTAGGCGCTGAGCAGTTCTTC. It yields the protein CASSLGAEQFF. Together with reference TRBV11-3 and TRBJ2-1, the CDR3 gives the full variable domain: EAGVVQSPRYKIIEKKQPVAFWCNPISGHNTLYWYLQNLGQGPELLIRYENEEAVDDSQLPKDRFSAERLKGVDSTLKIQPAELGDSAVYLCASSLGAEQFFGPGTRLTVL.

The DNA for the CDR3 is TGTGCCAGCTCACCAGACTCCACTCCTAGCACAGATACGCAGTATTTT. This translates into CASSPDSTPSTDTQYF. V gene TRBV18 combines with J gene TRBJ2-3; D is unclear. The V and J ends lost 2 bases and 0 bases respectively, with 12 bases between them. The CDR3 runs 16 residues. Germline V gene data show CDR1 as KGHSH and CDR2 as LQKENI.

The chain carries TRBV19 and TRBJ1-1; possibly TRBD1 for D (5 bases). The CDR3 runs 14 residues. V lost 5 bases and J 6 bases, leaving 16 bases between the germline ends. Germline loops: CDR1 LNHDA, CDR2 SQIVND (reference sequence). The CDR3 loop is CASSPGRGNAEAFF. In DNA, the CDR3 is TGTGCCAGTAGTCCAGGCCGGGGGAATGCTGAAGCTTTCTTT.

This rearrangement joins TRBV12-3 or TRBV12-4 to TRBJ1-2; D gene uncertain. The CDR3 covers 12 residues. Trimming took off 3 bases at V and 5 bases at J, with 7 bases between the two ends. In nucleotides, the CDR3 is TGTGCCAGCAGTTTCCTACAGTATGGCTACACCTTC. Translating gives CASSFLQYGYTF.

V usage is TRBV6-1 and J usage is TRBJ2-3; the D is unclear. The V gene lost 0 bases and the J gene lost 2 bases, with 6 bases spanning the gap. In germline, CDR1 is MNHNS, CDR2 SASEGT. The CDR3 loop spans 14 amino acids. The CDR3 region is CASSEARHTDTQYF. For the CDR3, the DNA is TGTGCCAGCAGTGAAGCGCGTCACACAGATACGCAGTATTTT.

This chain uses TRBV4-3 with TRBJ2-2; 14 nucleotides agree with TRBD2. The CDR3 runs 18 residues. CDR1 is LGHNA, CDR2 YSLEER, per germline. The J segment lost 3 bases and the V segment lost 1 base, leaving 4 bases of the junction unmatched. In nucleotides, the CDR3 is TGCGCCAGCAGCCAAGCAGGACTAGCGGGAGGAGACACCGGGGAGCTGTTTTTT. Residues: CASSQAGLAGGDTGELFF.

The chain uses TRBV6-5 and TRBJ2-7; D may be TRBD2 (5 bases). Per germline, CDR1 MNHEY and CDR2 SVGAGI. The CDR3 spans 13 residues. The V and J ends lost 8 bases and 5 bases respectively, with 16 bases between them. CDR3 nucleotides: TGTGCCAGCGGTAACGGAGGTTCTGACGAGCAGTACTTC. This gives the protein CASGNGGSDEQYF.

The rearrangement uses TRBV10-3 and TRBJ2-2; 12 bases are shared with TRBD2. The V gene end was trimmed by 3 bases and the J gene end by 7 bases; junction bases not matched to a gene: 9. Germline V gene lookup returns CDR1 ENHRY and CDR2 SYGVKD. CDR3 size: 17 residues. The CDR3 bases are TGTGCCATCAGTGAACCGAGACTAGCGGGAGATGTCGGGGAGCTGTTTTTT. Protein: CAISEPRLAGDVGELFF.

The chain employs TRBV18 and TRBJ2-7; D ambiguous. The CDR3 length is 13 residues. Germline values: CDR1 KGHSH, CDR2 LQKENI. V shed 3 bases and J shed 5 bases, with 11 bases lying between them. The CDR3 DNA follows: TGTGCCAGCTCACCCTACTCGTCCGACGAGCAGTACTTC. Translated: CASSPYSSDEQYF.

This chain joins TRBV29-1 and TRBJ2-2; tentative D call: TRBD2 (6 bases). Deletions cut 6 bases from V and 0 bases from J, with 14 bases between. This CDR3 contains 15 residues. Germline V lookup: CDR1 SQVTM, CDR2 ANQGSEA. CDR3 region: CSVREGDSNTGELFF. The CDR3 bases are TGCAGCGTCCGAGAAGGGGACTCGAACACCGGGGAGCTGTTTTTT.

J is TRBJ2-5 and V is TRBV19; 7 bases fit TRBD1. CDR3 size: 12 residues. The germline V gene has CDR1 LNHDA and CDR2 SQIVND (reference sequence). V lost 10 bases and J lost 3; bases outside the gene matches: 5. CDR3 sequence: CATATGKETQYF. For the CDR3, the DNA is TGTGCCACCGCGACAGGGAAAGAGACCCAGTACTTC.

V usage is TRBV28 and J usage is TRBJ2-5; TRBD2 matches 7 bases. Losses at the gene ends were 8 bases for V and 2 bases for J; bases not matched to a gene: 5. CDR1 is MDHEN, CDR2 SYDVKM, per germline. The CDR3 loop spans 13 amino acids. The CDR3 nucleotides read TGTGCCAGCTTTGGGAGGGTGCAAGAGACCCAGTACTTC. It is translated as CASFGRVQETQYF.

In its sample, this clone was seen a few times. This chain connects TRBV5-1 to TRBJ2-2; D call uncertain. The germline V gene encodes CDR1 SGHRS and CDR2 YFSETQ. The CDR3 length is 15 residues. Trimming cost V 4 bases and J 0 bases, with 10 bases left between them. The CDR3 nucleotides read TGCGCCAGCAGCGCCCTGGCCGCGAACACCGGGGAGCTGTTTTTT. Residues: CASSALAANTGELFF.

V is TRBV5-5 and J is TRBJ1-4, with D possibly being TRBD1 (6 bases). Looked up from germline, CDR1 is SGHKS and CDR2 is YYEKEE (reference sequence). Trimming removed 4 bases from V and 0 bases from J, with 10 bases in between. The CDR3 consists of 15 residues. DNA for the CDR3: TGTGCCAGCAGCGTGGGGGCAGCAACTAATGAAAAACTGTTTTTT. This codes for CASSVGAATNEKLFF.

The chain couples TRBV4-1 to TRBJ1-6, with TRBD1 matching over 9 bases. The V and J ends lost 3 bases and 9 bases, in that order; junction bases with no gene match: 0. Germline V lookup: CDR1 MGHRA, CDR2 YSYEKL. The CDR3 sequence is 13 residues long. CDR3 amino acids: CASSQDRGSPLHF. In DNA form, the CDR3 reads TGCGCCAGCAGCCAGGACAGGGGTTCACCCCTCCACTTT.

Details on this clone: This sample includes further DNA sequences coding for the same CDR3. V gene TRBV5-1 combines with J gene TRBJ1-3, with a weak D call TRBD1 (5 bases). V dropped 0 bases and J dropped 0 bases, with 7 bases sitting between them. The CDR3 is 15 residues long. The germline gives CDR1 SGHRS, CDR2 YFSETQ. This chain's CDR3 is CASSLAGVSGNTIYF. DNA for the CDR3: TGCGCCAGCAGCTTGGCGGGGGTCTCTGGAAACACCATATATTTT.

The genes are TRBV11-2 and TRBJ2-5; perhaps TRBD2 as D (6 bases). Germline V lookup: CDR1 SGHAT, CDR2 FQNNGV. CDR3 length: 15 amino acids. The V and J ends lost 3 bases and 5 bases respectively, with 16 bases between them. In nucleotides, the CDR3 is TGTGCCAGCAGCTTGGCCACTCATGGAGGGGAGACCCAGTACTTC. This sequence encodes CASSLATHGGETQYF. Complete variable domain (other parts from reference TRBV11-2 and TRBJ2-5): EAGVAQSPRYKIIEKRQSVAFWCNPISGHATLYWYQQILGQGPKLLIQFQNNGVVDDSQLPKDRFSAERLKGVDSTLKIQPAKLEDSAVYLCASSLATHGGETQYFGPGTRLLVL.

This chain uses TRBV6-2 or TRBV6-3 with TRBJ2-6; unclear D gene. The CDR3 loop spans 16 amino acids. From germline, CDR1 is MNHEY and CDR2 SVGEGT. V dropped 5 bases and J dropped 0 bases, with 11 bases sitting between them. CDR3 nucleotide sequence: TGTGCCAGCAGTCGCCTACCGGGCTCTGGGGCCAACGTCCTGACTTTC. Its protein product is CASSRLPGSGANVLTF.

The J gene is TRBJ2-1, the V gene TRBV18, with 9 bases lining up with TRBD1. The CDR3 covers 16 residues. Germline V CDR1 and CDR2: KGHSH, LQKENI. With 2 bases clipped from V and 5 bases from J, the junction kept 7 bases outside the gene matches. This CDR3 reads CASSPSPGQGDNEQFF. CDR3 DNA: TGTGCCAGCTCACCAAGTCCGGGACAGGGAGACAATGAGCAGTTCTTC. The full variable domain, in which reference TRBV18 and TRBJ2-1 provide the parts outside the CDR3, is NAGVMQNPRHLVRRRGQEARLRCSPMKGHSHVYWYRQLPEEGLKFMVYLQKENIIDESGMPKERFSAEFPKEGPSILRIQQVVRGDSAAYFCASSPSPGQGDNEQFFGPGTRLTVL.